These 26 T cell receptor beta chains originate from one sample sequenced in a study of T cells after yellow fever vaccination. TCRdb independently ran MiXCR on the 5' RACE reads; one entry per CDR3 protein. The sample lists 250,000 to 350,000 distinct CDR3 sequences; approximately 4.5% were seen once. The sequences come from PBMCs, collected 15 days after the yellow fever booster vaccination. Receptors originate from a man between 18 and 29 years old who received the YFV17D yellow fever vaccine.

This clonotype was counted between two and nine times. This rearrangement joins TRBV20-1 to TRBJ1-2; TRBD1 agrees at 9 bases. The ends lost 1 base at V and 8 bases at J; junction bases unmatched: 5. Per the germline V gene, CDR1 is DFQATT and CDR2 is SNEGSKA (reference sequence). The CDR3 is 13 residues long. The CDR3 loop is CSARGTGATGYTF. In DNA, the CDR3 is TGCAGTGCTAGAGGGACAGGGGCCACCGGCTACACCTTC.

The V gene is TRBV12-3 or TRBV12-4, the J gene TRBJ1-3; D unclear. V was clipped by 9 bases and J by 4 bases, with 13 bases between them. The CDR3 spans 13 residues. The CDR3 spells CASVRGQGNTIYF. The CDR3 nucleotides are TGTGCCAGTGTCCGTGGGCAGGGAAACACCATATATTTT.

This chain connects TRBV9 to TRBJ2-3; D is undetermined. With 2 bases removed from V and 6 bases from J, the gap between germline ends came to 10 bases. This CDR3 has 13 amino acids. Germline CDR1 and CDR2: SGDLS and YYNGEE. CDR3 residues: CASSVSELDTQYF. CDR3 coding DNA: TGTGCCAGCAGCGTTTCAGAACTGGATACGCAGTATTTT.

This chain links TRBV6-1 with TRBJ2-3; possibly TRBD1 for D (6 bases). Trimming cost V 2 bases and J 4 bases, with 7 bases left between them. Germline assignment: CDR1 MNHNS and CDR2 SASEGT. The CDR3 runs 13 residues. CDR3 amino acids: CASSEPGADTQYF. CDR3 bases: TGTGCCAGCAGTGAACCAGGGGCAGATACGCAGTATTTT.

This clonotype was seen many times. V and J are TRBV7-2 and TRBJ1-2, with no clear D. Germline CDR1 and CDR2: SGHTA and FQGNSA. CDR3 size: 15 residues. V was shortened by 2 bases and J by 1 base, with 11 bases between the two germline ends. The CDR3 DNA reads TGTGCCAGCAGCTTACTAACAGCTAGTAACTATGGCTACACCTTC. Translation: CASSLLTASNYGYTF.

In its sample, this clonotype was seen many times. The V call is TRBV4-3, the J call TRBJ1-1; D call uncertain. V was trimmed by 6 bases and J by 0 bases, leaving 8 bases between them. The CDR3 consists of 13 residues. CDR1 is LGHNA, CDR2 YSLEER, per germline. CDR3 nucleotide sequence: TGCGCCAGCAGTTACCATCTGAACACTGAAGCTTTCTTT. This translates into CASSYHLNTEAFF.

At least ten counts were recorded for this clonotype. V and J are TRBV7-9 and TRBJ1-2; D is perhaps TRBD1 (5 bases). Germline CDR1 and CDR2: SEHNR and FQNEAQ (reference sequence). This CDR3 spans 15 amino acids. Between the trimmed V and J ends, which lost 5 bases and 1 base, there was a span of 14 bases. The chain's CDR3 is CASSIRDGFNYGYTF. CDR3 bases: TGTGCCAGCAGCATAAGGGACGGATTTAACTATGGCTACACCTTC.

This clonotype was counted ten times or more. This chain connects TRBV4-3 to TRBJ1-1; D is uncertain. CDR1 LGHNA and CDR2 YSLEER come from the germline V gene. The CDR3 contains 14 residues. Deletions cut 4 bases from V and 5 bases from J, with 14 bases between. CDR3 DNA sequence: TGCGCCAGCAGCCTCGGGGATGTAGGTACTGAAGCTTTCTTT. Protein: CASSLGDVGTEAFF.

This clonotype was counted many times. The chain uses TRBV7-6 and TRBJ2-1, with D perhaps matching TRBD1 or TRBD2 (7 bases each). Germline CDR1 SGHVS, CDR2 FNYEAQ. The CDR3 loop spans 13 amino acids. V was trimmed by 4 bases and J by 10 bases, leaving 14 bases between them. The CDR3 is CASSSLATGEQFF. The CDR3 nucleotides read TGTGCCAGCAGCTCACTAGCGACAGGGGAGCAGTTCTTC.

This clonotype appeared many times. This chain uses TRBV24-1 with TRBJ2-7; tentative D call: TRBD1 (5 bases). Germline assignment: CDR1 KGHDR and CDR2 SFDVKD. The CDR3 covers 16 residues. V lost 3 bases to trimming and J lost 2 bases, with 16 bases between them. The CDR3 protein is CATSDENPGYPYEQYV. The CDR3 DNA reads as TGTGCCACCAGTGATGAAAACCCAGGGTACCCCTACGAGCAGTACGTC.

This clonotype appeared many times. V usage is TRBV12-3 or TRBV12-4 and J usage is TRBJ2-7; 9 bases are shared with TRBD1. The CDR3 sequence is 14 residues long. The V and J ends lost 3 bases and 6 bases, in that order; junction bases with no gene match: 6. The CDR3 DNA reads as TGTGCCAGCAGTTTCCGGGACAGGGCGCGCGAGCAGTACTTC. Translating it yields CASSFRDRAREQYF.

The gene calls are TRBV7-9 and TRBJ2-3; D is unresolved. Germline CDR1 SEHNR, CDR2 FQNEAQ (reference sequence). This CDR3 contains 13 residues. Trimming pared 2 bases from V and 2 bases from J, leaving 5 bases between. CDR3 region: CASSLPATDTQYF. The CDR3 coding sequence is TGTGCCAGCAGCTTACCGGCCACAGATACGCAGTATTTT.

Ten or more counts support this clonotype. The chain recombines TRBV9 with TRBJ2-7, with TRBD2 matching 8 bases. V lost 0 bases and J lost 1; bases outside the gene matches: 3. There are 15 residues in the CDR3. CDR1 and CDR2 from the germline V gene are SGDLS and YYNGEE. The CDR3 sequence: CASSVGAGASYEQYF. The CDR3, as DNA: TGTGCCAGCAGCGTAGGAGCGGGGGCATCCTACGAGCAGTACTTC. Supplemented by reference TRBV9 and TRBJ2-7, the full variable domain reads DSGVTQTPKHLITATGQRVTLRCSPRSGDLSVYWYQQSLDQGLQFLIQYYNGEERAKGNILERFSAQQFPDLHSELNLSSLELGDSALYFCASSVGAGASYEQYFGPGTRLTVT.

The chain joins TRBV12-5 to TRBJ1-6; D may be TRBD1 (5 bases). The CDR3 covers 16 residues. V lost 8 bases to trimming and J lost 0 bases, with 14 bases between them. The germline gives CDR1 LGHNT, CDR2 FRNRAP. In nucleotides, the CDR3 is TGTGCTAGTACCAGGGAGGTGGGCTCCTATAATTCACCCCTCCACTTT. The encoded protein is CASTREVGSYNSPLHF.

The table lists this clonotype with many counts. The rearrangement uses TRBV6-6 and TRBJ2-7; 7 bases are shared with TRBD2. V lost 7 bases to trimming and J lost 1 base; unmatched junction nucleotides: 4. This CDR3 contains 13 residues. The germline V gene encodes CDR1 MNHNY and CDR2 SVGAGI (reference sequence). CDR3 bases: TGTGCCAGCACCCTGGGGGGGTCCTACGAGCAGTACGTC. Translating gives CASTLGGSYEQYV.

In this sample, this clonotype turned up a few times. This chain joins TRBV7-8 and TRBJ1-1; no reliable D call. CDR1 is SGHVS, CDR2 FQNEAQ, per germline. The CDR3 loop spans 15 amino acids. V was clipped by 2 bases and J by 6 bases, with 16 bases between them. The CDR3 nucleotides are TGTGCCAGCAGCTTAACCCCCATAGAGGTCCCTGAAGCTTTCTTT. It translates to CASSLTPIEVPEAFF.

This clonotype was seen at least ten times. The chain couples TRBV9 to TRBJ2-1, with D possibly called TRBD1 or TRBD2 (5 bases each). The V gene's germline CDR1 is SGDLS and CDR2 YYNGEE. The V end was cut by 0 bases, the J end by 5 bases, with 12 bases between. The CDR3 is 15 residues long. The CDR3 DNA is TGTGCCAGCAGCGTAGTGGGGACGGGCGACAATGAGCAGTTCTTC. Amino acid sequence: CASSVVGTGDNEQFF.

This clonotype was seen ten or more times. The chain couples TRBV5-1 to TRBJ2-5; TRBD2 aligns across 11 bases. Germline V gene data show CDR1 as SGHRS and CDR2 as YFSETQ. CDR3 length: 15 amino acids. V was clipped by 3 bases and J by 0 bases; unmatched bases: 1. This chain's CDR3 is CASSWGLADQETQYF. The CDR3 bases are TGCGCCAGCAGCTGGGGACTAGCGGACCAAGAGACCCAGTACTTC.

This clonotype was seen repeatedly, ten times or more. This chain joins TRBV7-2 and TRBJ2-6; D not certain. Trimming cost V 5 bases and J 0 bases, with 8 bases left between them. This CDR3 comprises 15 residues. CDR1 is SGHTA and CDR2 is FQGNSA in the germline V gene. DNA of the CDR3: TGTGCCAGCAGCCCCCTCCCCTCTGGGGCCAACGTCCTGACTTTC. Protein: CASSPLPSGANVLTF.

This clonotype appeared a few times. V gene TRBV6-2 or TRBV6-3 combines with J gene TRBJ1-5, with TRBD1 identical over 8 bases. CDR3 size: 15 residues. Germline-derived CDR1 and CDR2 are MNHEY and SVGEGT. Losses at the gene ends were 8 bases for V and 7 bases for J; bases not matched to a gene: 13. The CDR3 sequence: CASGDSGGKVQPQHF. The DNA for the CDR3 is TGTGCCAGCGGTGATTCAGGGGGCAAAGTACAGCCCCAGCATTTT.

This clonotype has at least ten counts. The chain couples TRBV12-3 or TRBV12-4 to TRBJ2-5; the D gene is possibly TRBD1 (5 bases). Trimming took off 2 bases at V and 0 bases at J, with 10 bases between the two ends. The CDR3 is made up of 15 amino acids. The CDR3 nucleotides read TGTGCCAGCAGTTTAAGGTCAGGGTACCAAGAGACCCAGTACTTC. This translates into CASSLRSGYQETQYF.

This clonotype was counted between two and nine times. CDR3 amino acids: CASSHPDRERSYEQYF. As DNA, the CDR3 is TGCGCCAGCAGCCACCCCGACAGGGAACGCTCCTACGAGCAGTACTTC. The rearrangement joins TRBV4-1 to TRBJ2-7; 7 bases are a match to TRBD1. The CDR3 totals 16 residues. The germline V gene has CDR1 MGHRA and CDR2 YSYEKL. V lost 3 bases and J lost 0; bases outside the gene matches: 8.

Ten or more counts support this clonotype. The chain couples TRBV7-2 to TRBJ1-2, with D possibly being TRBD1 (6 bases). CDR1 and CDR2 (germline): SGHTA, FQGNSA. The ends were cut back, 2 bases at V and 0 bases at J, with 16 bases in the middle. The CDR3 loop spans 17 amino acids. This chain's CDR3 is CASSLRIRQATNYGYTF. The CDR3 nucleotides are TGTGCCAGCAGCTTACGTATCCGACAGGCGACTAACTATGGCTACACCTTC.

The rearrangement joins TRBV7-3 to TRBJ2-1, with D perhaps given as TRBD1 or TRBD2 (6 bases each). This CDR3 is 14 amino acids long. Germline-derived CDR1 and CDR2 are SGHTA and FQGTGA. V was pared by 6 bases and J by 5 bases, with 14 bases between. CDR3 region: CASRKGGLNNEQFF. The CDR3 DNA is TGTGCCAGCAGAAAGGGGGGACTTAACAATGAGCAGTTCTTC.

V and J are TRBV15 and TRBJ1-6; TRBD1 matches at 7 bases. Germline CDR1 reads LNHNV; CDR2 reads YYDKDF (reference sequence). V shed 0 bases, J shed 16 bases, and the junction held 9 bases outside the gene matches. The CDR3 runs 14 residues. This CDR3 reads CATSRDTDRPLLHF. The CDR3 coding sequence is TGTGCCACCAGCAGAGATACGGACAGGCCGTTACTCCACTTT.

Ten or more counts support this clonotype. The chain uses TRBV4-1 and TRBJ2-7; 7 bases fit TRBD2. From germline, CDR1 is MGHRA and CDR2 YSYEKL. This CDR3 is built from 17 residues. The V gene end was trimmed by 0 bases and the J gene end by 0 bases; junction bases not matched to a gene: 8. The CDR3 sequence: CASSQDKVRTSSYEQYV. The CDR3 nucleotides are TGCGCCAGCAGCCAAGATAAAGTTAGGACTAGCTCCTACGAGCAGTACGTC.